Shown below are 27 T cell receptor beta chains from a single sample sequenced in a study of OX40 agonist ivuxolimab in advanced cancers. Sequencing was performed with immunoSEQ multiplex PCR; in TCRdb, only in-frame clones are kept and a portion is missing. The sample yields over 100,000 clones, about 92% seen once. Sequencing was performed on CD4+ or CD8+ T cells sorted from blood, taken in a trial of the OX40 agonist ivuxolimab. The receptors come from an adult with an advanced solid tumor such as melanoma, head and neck, liver or kidney cancer.

The chain couples TRBV7-6 to TRBJ2-7, with D maybe TRBD1 (6 bases). The germline V and J ends were trimmed by 6 bases and 0 bases, with 12 bases remaining between them. The CDR3 is made up of 14 amino acids. The germline CDR1 and CDR2 sequences are SGHVS and FNYEAQ. Here the CDR3 DNA reads TGTGCCAGCAGTGGATGGACAGCCTCCTACGAGCAGTACTTC. Protein: CASSGWTASYEQYF.

V usage is TRBV5-1 and J usage is TRBJ1-2; D gene ambiguous. The CDR3 is made up of 14 amino acids. The germline V gene has CDR1 SGHRS and CDR2 YFSETQ. Trimming took off 3 bases at V and 2 bases at J, with 11 bases between the two ends. Here the CDR3 DNA reads TGCGCCAGCAGCTCGGACGTATTGAACTATGGCTACACCTTC. As protein: CASSSDVLNYGYTF.

This clone was counted a few times. This sequence joins TRBV4-1 and TRBJ1-5, with a possible D match to TRBD1 (5 bases). CDR1 and CDR2 (germline): MGHRA, YSYEKL. V was shortened by 3 bases and J by 9 bases, with 15 bases between the two germline ends. There are 14 residues in the CDR3. The CDR3 region is CASSQGPPLVPQHF. As DNA, the CDR3 is TGCGCCAGCAGCCAGGGACCCCCGCTCGTGCCCCAGCATTTT.

With respect to this clone: A read error may account for a junction end that differs from germline. This sequence joins TRBV7-7 and TRBJ2-5; D is unresolved. CDR1 is SSHAT, CDR2 FNYEAQ, per germline (reference sequence). This CDR3 has 15 residues. The CDR3 DNA follows: TGTGCCAGCAGCTTAGTGCCCAGTCTTATAGAGGCCCAGTACTTC. This gives the protein CASSLVPSLIEAQYF.

This chain joins TRBV2 and TRBJ2-4, with 9 bases aligning to TRBD2. CDR1 and CDR2 (germline): SNHLY, FYNNEI. CDR3 length equals 16 residues. Trimming took 8 bases from V and 0 from J; bases not matched to a gene: 8. The CDR3 coding sequence is TGTGCCAGCTTCCGACTAGCGGTTATAGCCAAAAACATTCAGTACTTC. Amino acids: CASFRLAVIAKNIQYF.

In its sample, this clone was seen once. A junction end diverges from the germline sequence, so it may reflect a read error. The V call is TRBV7-2, the J call TRBJ2-3, with TRBD1 matching over 9 bases. The CDR3 has 14 amino acids. The V gene's germline CDR1 is SGHTA and CDR2 FQGNSA. The CDR3 region has the DNA TGTGCCAGCACCTTACAGGGGGCGGGTGATACGCAGTATTTT. Translating it yields CASTLQGAGDTQYF.

The chain couples TRBV9 to TRBJ2-7; 9 bases are shared with TRBD1. With 3 bases clipped from V and 6 bases from J, the junction kept 4 bases outside the gene matches. The CDR3 is 13 amino acids. Germline CDR1 is SGDLS and CDR2 is YYNGEE. CDR3 in DNA: TGTGCCAGCAGCGCCGACAGGGGGTCCGAGCAGTACTTC. It translates to CASSADRGSEQYF.

This clone was counted between two and nine times. The V and J genes are TRBV29-1 and TRBJ1-5; TRBD1 might be the D (5 bases). The CDR3 extends over 12 amino acids. Trimming stripped 7 bases from V and 7 bases from J, with 14 bases between. Germline V gene sequence: CDR1 SQVTM, CDR2 ANQGSEA. CDR3 nucleotides: TGCAGCGGAGGGGTCCGGGGGCAGCCCCAGCATTTT. Translated: CSGGVRGQPQHF.

The CDR3 reads CASSPGTVTYEQYF. As DNA, the CDR3 is TGCGCCAGCAGCCCAGGGACAGTCACCTACGAGCAGTACTTC. This chain uses TRBV5-1 with TRBJ2-7; 7 bases are shared with TRBD1. Germline CDR1 reads SGHRS; CDR2 reads YFSETQ. V lost 4 bases, J lost 2 bases, and 6 bases stayed unmatched. This CDR3 is 14 amino acids long.

This clone was found once. The CDR3 spells CASSPGWGARRNTGELFF. CDR3 DNA: TGTGCCAGCAGCCCGGGGTGGGGGGCGCGGAGGAACACCGGGGAGCTGTTTTTT. The gene calls are TRBV5-5 and TRBJ2-2; D could derive from TRBD1 or TRBD2 (6 bases each). The CDR3 is 18 amino acids. V was shortened by 4 bases and J by 1 base, with 20 bases between the two germline ends. Germline CDR1 reads SGHKS; CDR2 reads YYEKEE (reference sequence).

CDR3 protein: CASSSRTGINSPLHF. CDR3 in DNA: TGTGCCAGCAGCAGCCGGACAGGCATTAATTCACCCCTCCACTTT. The chain is built from TRBV9 and TRBJ1-6, with 7 bases identical to TRBD1. The germline CDR1 and CDR2 sequences are SGDLS and YYNGEE. Germline trimming cut 4 bases from V and 6 bases from J; bases unmatched to any gene: 7. This CDR3 region has 15 residues.

The chain joins TRBV28 to TRBJ2-1; 7 bases are shared with TRBD2. CDR3 size: 16 residues. V shed 7 bases and J 7 bases; nucleotides not matched to a gene: 16. CDR1 and CDR2 (germline): MDHEN, SYDVKM. DNA of the CDR3: TGTGCCAGCACTCTATCGGGGGGAGGGCAGAGTAATGAGCAGTTCTTC. This sequence encodes CASTLSGGGQSNEQFF.

This clone was picked up a small number of times. The chain links TRBV5-1 to TRBJ1-2; 8 bases map to TRBD1. CDR3 length equals 13 residues. Germline trimming cut 5 bases from V and 5 bases from J; bases unmatched to any gene: 5. Germline assignment: CDR1 SGHRS and CDR2 YFSETQ. In nucleotides, the CDR3 is TGCGCCAGCAGTCCCACAGGGGGGTATGGCTACACCTTC. It codes for CASSPTGGYGYTF. Based on the CDR3 plus reference TRBV5-1 and TRBJ1-2, the full variable domain is KAGVTQTPRYLIKTRGQQVTLSCSPISGHRSVSWYQQTPGQGLQFLFEYFSETQRNKGNFPGRFSGRQFSNSRSEMNVSTLELGDSALYLCASSPTGGYGYTFGSGTRLTVV.

This clone was picked up one time. The V gene is TRBV9, the J gene TRBJ1-2; maybe TRBD1 (6 bases). CDR3 length: 14 residues. V shed 2 bases and J shed 8 bases, with 16 bases lying between them. In germline, CDR1 is SGDLS, CDR2 YYNGEE. The CDR3 loop is CASSVDRSRLGYTF. The DNA for the CDR3 is TGTGCCAGCAGCGTCGACAGGTCCCGGCTCGGCTACACCTTC. Full variable domain (outside the CDR3, taken from reference TRBV9 and TRBJ1-2): DSGVTQTPKHLITATGQRVTLRCSPRSGDLSVYWYQQSLDQGLQFLIQYYNGEERAKGNILERFSAQQFPDLHSELNLSSLELGDSALYFCASSVDRSRLGYTFGSGTRLTVV.

In its sample, this clone was seen a few times. The chain has TRBV29-1 and TRBJ1-1; TRBD1 might be the D (6 bases). The CDR3 totals 13 residues. V lost 4 bases, J lost 0 bases, and 9 bases lay in between. Germline CDR1 is SQVTM and CDR2 is ANQGSEA. CDR3 coding DNA: TGCAGCGTTGCAGGACAGTTGAACACTGAAGCTTTCTTT. Amino acid sequence: CSVAGQLNTEAFF.

V and J are TRBV2 and TRBJ2-1; D is tentatively TRBD1 or TRBD2 (5 bases each). Per germline, CDR1 SNHLY and CDR2 FYNNEI. V lost 5 bases and J 12 bases, leaving 17 bases between the germline ends. CDR3 length equals 13 residues. CDR3 DNA sequence: TGTGCCAGCAGTAGGGACGTCGTATTGGGGCAGTTCTTC. This gives the protein CASSRDVVLGQFF.

The chain combines TRBV11-3 with TRBJ2-2; no clear D gene. Trimming pared 8 bases from V and 7 bases from J, leaving 8 bases between. CDR3 size: 11 residues. The V gene's germline CDR1 is SGHNT and CDR2 YENEEA. The CDR3 here is CASGRGGELFF. The CDR3 DNA reads TGTGCCAGCGGCCGAGGCGGGGAGCTGTTTTTT. Variable domain in full (rest from reference TRBV11-3 and TRBJ2-2): EAGVVQSPRYKIIEKKQPVAFWCNPISGHNTLYWYLQNLGQGPELLIRYENEEAVDDSQLPKDRFSAERLKGVDSTLKIQPAELGDSAVYLCASGRGGELFFGEGSRLTVL.

The table lists this clone with a count of one. V gene TRBV6-4 combines with J gene TRBJ2-3; D may be TRBD1 (5 bases). CDR3 length: 13 amino acids. Germline assignment: CDR1 MRHNA and CDR2 SNTAGT. V lost 0 bases to trimming and J lost 7 bases, with 8 bases between them. The CDR3 sequence: CASSDSGVHTQYF. The CDR3 bases are TGTGCCAGCAGTGACTCAGGGGTGCATACGCAGTATTTT.

This sequence joins TRBV19 and TRBJ1-1, with D unresolved. Germline-derived CDR1 and CDR2 are LNHDA and SQIVND (reference sequence). The CDR3 totals 16 residues. V lost 3 bases and J 0 bases, leaving 14 bases between the germline ends. The DNA of the CDR3 is TGTGCCAGTAGTATGACCGACGGCTGGCTGAACACTGAAGCTTTCTTT. Translation gives CASSMTDGWLNTEAFF.

V usage is TRBV5-1 and J usage is TRBJ1-1; 8 bases map to TRBD1. Losses at the gene ends were 0 bases for V and 1 base for J; bases not matched to a gene: 5. The germline V gene has CDR1 SGHRS and CDR2 YFSETQ. The CDR3 extends over 16 amino acids. The CDR3 DNA is TGCGCCAGCAGCTTGGTCTTGACAGGGGAGAACACTGAAGCTTTCTTT. It encodes CASSLVLTGENTEAFF.

The rearrangement joins TRBV6-5 to TRBJ2-7, with TRBD2 identical over 10 bases. This CDR3 is 15 amino acids long. Germline CDR1 MNHEY, CDR2 SVGAGI. The V and J ends lost 7 bases and 1 base, in that order; junction bases with no gene match: 7. The CDR3 loop is CASIQAGGLSYEQYF. Written as DNA, the CDR3 is TGTGCCAGCATCCAAGCGGGGGGGCTTTCCTACGAGCAGTACTTC.

V and J are TRBV5-5 and TRBJ2-1; D is uncertain. Per germline, CDR1 SGHKS and CDR2 YYEKEE (reference sequence). V was clipped by 0 bases and J by 0 bases, with 7 bases between them. The CDR3 has 15 residues. CDR3 in amino acids: CASSLEAASYNEQFF. The CDR3 DNA reads TGTGCCAGCAGCTTGGAGGCAGCCTCCTACAATGAGCAGTTCTTC.

This clone was detected only once. The V call is TRBV28, the J call TRBJ2-5; weak D call: TRBD1 (6 bases). This CDR3 has 16 amino acids. The germline V and J ends were trimmed by 4 bases and 6 bases, with 21 bases remaining between them. Germline V lookup: CDR1 MDHEN, CDR2 SYDVKM. CDR3 bases: TGTGCCAGCAGTTACCTCCTCAGGGGATCTAGGAAGACCCAGTACTTC. Its translation is CASSYLLRGSRKTQYF.

The chain links TRBV14 to TRBJ1-4; the D is unclear. V dropped 4 bases and J dropped 4 bases, with 7 bases sitting between them. The CDR3 totals 13 residues. Germline lookup yields CDR1 SGHDN and CDR2 FVKESK. The CDR3 region is CASSRGRNEKLFF. CDR3 nucleotide sequence: TGTGCCAGCAGCCGAGGGCGTAATGAAAAACTGTTTTTT. Together with reference TRBV14 and TRBJ1-4, the CDR3 gives the full variable domain: EAGVTQFPSHSVIEKGQTVTLRCDPISGHDNLYWYRRVMGKEIKFLLHFVKESKQDESGMPNNRFLAERTGGTYSTLKVQPAELEDSGVYFCASSRGRNEKLFFGSGTQLSVL.

The chain recombines TRBV25-1 with TRBJ1-4; possibly TRBD1 for D (5 bases). V lost 3 bases and J lost 5, with 10 bases in between. The germline V gene encodes CDR1 MGHDK and CDR2 SYGVNS. The CDR3 is 14 amino acids. The DNA of the CDR3 is TGTGCCAGCAGTGATGTGGGGGGGAATGAAAAACTGTTTTTT. This translates into CASSDVGGNEKLFF.

The V and J genes are TRBV2 and TRBJ1-1; D is uncertain. Looked up from germline, CDR1 is SNHLY and CDR2 is FYNNEI. This CDR3 comprises 16 residues. Trimming shortened V by 7 bases and J by 1 base, and 19 bases separated the two germline ends. For the CDR3, the DNA is TGTGCCAGCAATAGGTCCCCCGGGTCCGAGAACACTGAAGCTTTCTTT. Translating gives CASNRSPGSENTEAFF. Full variable domain (outside the CDR3, taken from reference TRBV2 and TRBJ1-1): EPEVTQTPSHQVTQMGQEVILRCVPISNHLYFYWYRQILGQKVEFLVSFYNNEISEKSEIFDDQFSVERPDGSNFTLKIRSTKLEDSAMYFCASNRSPGSENTEAFFGQGTRLTVV.

The chain recombines TRBV7-3 with TRBJ2-5, with D unresolved. The germline CDR1 and CDR2 sequences are SGHTA and FQGTGA. The CDR3 runs 13 residues. V was shortened by 5 bases and J by 4 bases, with 11 bases between the two germline ends. The CDR3 nucleotides are TGTGCCAGCAGCCGGGCCCAAATAGAGACCCAGTACTTC. This encodes CASSRAQIETQYF.